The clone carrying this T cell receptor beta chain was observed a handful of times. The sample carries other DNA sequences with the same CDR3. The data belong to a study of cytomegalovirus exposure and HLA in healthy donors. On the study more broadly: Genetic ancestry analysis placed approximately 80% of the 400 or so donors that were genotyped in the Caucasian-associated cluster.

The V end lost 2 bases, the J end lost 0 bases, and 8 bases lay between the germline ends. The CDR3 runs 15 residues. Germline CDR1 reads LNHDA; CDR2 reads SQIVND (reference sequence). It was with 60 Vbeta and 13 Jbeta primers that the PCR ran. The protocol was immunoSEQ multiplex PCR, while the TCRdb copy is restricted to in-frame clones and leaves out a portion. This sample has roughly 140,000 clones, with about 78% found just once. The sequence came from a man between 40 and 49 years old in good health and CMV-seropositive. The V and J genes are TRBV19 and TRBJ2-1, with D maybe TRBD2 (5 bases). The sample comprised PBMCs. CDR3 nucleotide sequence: TGTGCCAGTAGTATAAGTGGGAGCTCCTACAATGAGCAGTTCTTC. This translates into CASSISGSSYNEQFF.